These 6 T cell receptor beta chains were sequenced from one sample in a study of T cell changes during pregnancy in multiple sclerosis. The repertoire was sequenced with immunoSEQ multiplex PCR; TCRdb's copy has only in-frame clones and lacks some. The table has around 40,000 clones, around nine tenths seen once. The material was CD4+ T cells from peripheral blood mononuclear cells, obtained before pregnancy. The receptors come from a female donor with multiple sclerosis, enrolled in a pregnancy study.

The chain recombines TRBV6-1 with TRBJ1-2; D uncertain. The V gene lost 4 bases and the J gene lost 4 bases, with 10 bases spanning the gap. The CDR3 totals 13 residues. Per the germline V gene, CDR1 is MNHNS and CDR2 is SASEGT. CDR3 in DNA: TGTGCCAGCAGTGCCCCAGAGGGCTATGGCTACACCTTC. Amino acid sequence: CASSAPEGYGYTF.

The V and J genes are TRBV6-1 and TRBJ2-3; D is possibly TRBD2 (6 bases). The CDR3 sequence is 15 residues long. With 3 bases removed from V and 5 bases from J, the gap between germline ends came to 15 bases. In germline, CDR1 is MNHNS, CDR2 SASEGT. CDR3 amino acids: CASSDWGGTVDTQYF. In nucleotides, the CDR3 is TGTGCCAGCAGTGATTGGGGCGGGACGGTAGATACGCAGTATTTT.

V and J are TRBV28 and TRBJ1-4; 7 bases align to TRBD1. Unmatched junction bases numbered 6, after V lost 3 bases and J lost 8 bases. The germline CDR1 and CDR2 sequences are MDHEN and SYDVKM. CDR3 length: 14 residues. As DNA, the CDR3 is TGTGCCAGCAGTTTTAACAGGGGCGAAGAAAAACTGTTTTTT. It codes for CASSFNRGEEKLFF. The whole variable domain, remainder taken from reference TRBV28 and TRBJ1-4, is DVKVTQSSRYLVKRTGEKVFLECVQDMDHENMFWYRQDPGLGLRLIYFSYDVKMKEKGDIPEGYSVSREKKERFSLILESASTNQTSMYLCASSFNRGEEKLFFGSGTQLSVL.

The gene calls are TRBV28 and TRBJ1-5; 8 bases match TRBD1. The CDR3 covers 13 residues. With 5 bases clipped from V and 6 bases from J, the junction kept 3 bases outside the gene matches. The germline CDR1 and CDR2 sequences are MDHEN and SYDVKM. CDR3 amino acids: CASSVTGVQPQHF. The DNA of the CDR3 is TGTGCCAGCAGTGTGACAGGGGTTCAGCCCCAGCATTTT.

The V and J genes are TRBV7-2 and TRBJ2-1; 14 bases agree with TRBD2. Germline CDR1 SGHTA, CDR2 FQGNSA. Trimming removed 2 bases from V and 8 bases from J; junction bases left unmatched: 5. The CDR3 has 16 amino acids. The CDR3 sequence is CASSLQTSGGAYEQFF. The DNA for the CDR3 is TGTGCCAGCAGCTTACAGACTAGCGGGGGGGCCTATGAGCAGTTCTTC.

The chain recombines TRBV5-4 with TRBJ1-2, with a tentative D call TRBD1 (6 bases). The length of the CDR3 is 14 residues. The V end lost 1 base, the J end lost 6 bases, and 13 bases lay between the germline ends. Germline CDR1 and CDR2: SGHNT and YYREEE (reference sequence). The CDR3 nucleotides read TGTGCCAGCAGCTTGTGGCGGGGGGCCCATGGCTACACCTTC. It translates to CASSLWRGAHGYTF.